This T cell receptor beta chain was sequenced in a study of blood T cell repertoires in COVID-19. For the study at large: The United States, Italy and Spain supplied acute and convalescent COVID-19 samples.

Profiled with immunoSEQ multiplex PCR; TCRdb holds only in-frame clones, not every one. The repertoire holds over 110,000 clones, with roughly three quarters as singletons. This CDR3 is 15 amino acids long. Germline V lookup: CDR1 SGHRS, CDR2 YFSETQ. Trimming took off 0 bases at V and 3 bases at J, with 12 bases between the two ends. The V call is TRBV5-1, the J call TRBJ1-2; TRBD1 is a possible D gene (5 bases). Specimen: peripheral blood. This sequence was found in a woman aged 55-70 years with acute or convalescent COVID-19. DNA of the CDR3: TGCGCCAGCAGCTTGGAAGGGGTAATCGACTATGGCTACACCTTC. Residues: CASSLEGVIDYGYTF.